This T cell receptor beta chain stems from a study of CD8 T cells in ankylosing spondylitis. Study results and caveats: Researchers reportedly found disease-linked clones significantly enriched in matched ankylosing spondylitis synovial fluid. Roughly 8 highly homologous variants made up a TCR beta motif, and this motif appeared characteristic of ankylosing spondylitis blood.

In making TCR beta libraries, quantitative 5'-RACE with molecular barcodes was used. TCRdb called the 5' RACE reads again in MiXCR, with one record for every CDR3 protein. The table records about 220,000 distinct CDR3 sequences, approximately 20% of them present only once. This clonotype was seen only a few times. Its target is unknown. The germline gives CDR1 DFQATT, CDR2 SNEGSKA (reference sequence). This CDR3 region has 13 residues. Trimming removed 3 bases at V and 4 bases at J, with 13 bases between. The clonotype originates from a male donor with ankylosing spondylitis. The chain couples TRBV20-1 to TRBJ2-7, with D tentatively TRBD2 (5 bases). Sequenced: blood, either unsorted or a sorted T cell fraction (not recorded which). CDR3 nucleotides: TGCAGTGCTAGGGTAGGCGGGTCGTACGAGCAGTACTTC. It codes for CSARVGGSYEQYF.